What follows describes a single T cell receptor (beta chain). No antigen is known for it. An input of about 0.5 to 1 ug of RNA was subjected to reverse transcription using random hexamers. Multiplex PCR with immunoSEQ amplified the TCR beta CDR3 across 54 Vbeta and 13 Jbeta. TCRdb used MiXCR to reprocess the immunoSEQ multiplex PCR reads, holding one entry per CDR3 protein. Of 65,000 to 95,000 distinct CDR3 sequences in the sample, roughly 94% were seen once. This entry is derived from a study of CD8 T cells in Susac syndrome. Study-level points and caveats: Peak Susac CD8+ clonal expansion was seen in TEMRA cells and active patients.

The germline gives CDR1 MGHDK, CDR2 SYGVNS. The CDR3 is made up of 15 amino acids. The V end was cut by 4 bases, the J end by 5 bases, with 14 bases between. TCR beta sequencing was performed on blood CD8+ and CD4+ T cells. As judged by recently defined diagnostic criteria, patients with Susac syndrome had definite or probable disease. The receptor comes from a human donor with Susac syndrome. Input material: CD8+ T cells from PBMCs. The rearrangement links TRBV25-1 to TRBJ1-4; D perhaps matches TRBD1 (6 bases). Written as DNA, the CDR3 is TGTGCCAGCAGTGCCCGGACAGTGCGAAATGAAAAACTGTTTTTT. This sequence encodes CASSARTVRNEKLFF.